One sample yielded the 20 T cell receptor beta chains listed below, sequenced in a study of graft-versus-host responses after intestinal transplantation. Data came from immunoSEQ multiplex PCR; TCRdb stores just in-frame clones and leaves some out. Of about 98,000 clones in the sample, 86% are singletons; the top ten hold 1.4% to 1.5%. The specimen was PBMCs, collected 255 days after intestinal transplant. These receptors were collected from a human patient who received an intestinal transplant, so some T cells may come from the graft donor.

This chain links TRBV18 with TRBJ2-1; D remains ambiguous. Germline assignment: CDR1 KGHSH and CDR2 LQKENI. The CDR3 loop spans 11 amino acids. The V end was cut by 6 bases, the J end by 5 bases, with 5 bases between. The CDR3 sequence is CASSTDNEQFF. CDR3 in DNA: TGTGCCAGCTCCACCGACAATGAGCAGTTCTTC. The full variable domain, completed using reference TRBV18 and TRBJ2-1, is NAGVMQNPRHLVRRRGQEARLRCSPMKGHSHVYWYRQLPEEGLKFMVYLQKENIIDESGMPKERFSAEFPKEGPSILRIQQVVRGDSAAYFCASSTDNEQFFGPGTRLTVL.

This chain joins TRBV28 and TRBJ1-1; possible D gene TRBD1, 6 bases. The CDR3 has 16 residues. With 7 bases removed from V and 0 bases from J, the gap between germline ends came to 18 bases. Germline values: CDR1 MDHEN, CDR2 SYDVKM. The CDR3 protein is CASNPDGGGMNTEAFF. The CDR3 bases are TGTGCCAGCAACCCCGACGGGGGCGGAATGAACACTGAAGCTTTCTTT.

The chain has TRBV27 and TRBJ2-1, with a weak D call TRBD2 (6 bases). The germline V gene encodes CDR1 MNHEY and CDR2 SMNVEV (reference sequence). This CDR3 contains 16 residues. The V end lost 4 bases, the J end lost 5 bases, and 18 bases lay between the germline ends. The CDR3 protein is CASSSLGLGEDNEQFF. The CDR3 DNA follows: TGTGCCAGCAGTTCCCTAGGACTCGGGGAGGACAATGAGCAGTTCTTC.

The rearrangement links TRBV7-8 to TRBJ2-3, with a tentative D call TRBD2 (6 bases). Germline assignment: CDR1 SGHVS and CDR2 FQNEAQ. Trimming took off 8 bases at V and 1 base at J, with 19 bases between the two ends. The CDR3 extends over 16 amino acids. The CDR3 protein is CASLGGDPAGTDTQYF. The CDR3 nucleotides are TGTGCCAGCTTGGGGGGTGACCCTGCTGGCACAGATACGCAGTATTTT.

The DNA of the CDR3 is TGTGCCAGCAGTTACCGGCGGGGAAGGGTTTCCTACGAGCAGTACTTC. This codes for CASSYRRGRVSYEQYF. V usage is TRBV6-5 and J usage is TRBJ2-7, with D possibly TRBD2 on 6 matching bases. CDR3 length equals 16 residues. Germline lookup yields CDR1 MNHEY and CDR2 SVGAGI. V gave up 2 bases and J gave up 1 base, with 15 bases separating them.

The chain recombines TRBV11-2 with TRBJ2-1; possibly TRBD2 for D (5 bases). This CDR3 has 12 amino acids. Trimming cost V 3 bases and J 7 bases, with 7 bases left between them. Germline V lookup: CDR1 SGHAT, CDR2 FQNNGV. CDR3 in amino acids: CASSFGGNEQFF. Here the CDR3 DNA reads TGTGCCAGCAGCTTTGGAGGAAATGAGCAGTTCTTC. Full variable domain (missing parts from reference TRBV11-2 and TRBJ2-1): EAGVAQSPRYKIIEKRQSVAFWCNPISGHATLYWYQQILGQGPKLLIQFQNNGVVDDSQLPKDRFSAERLKGVDSTLKIQPAKLEDSAVYLCASSFGGNEQFFGPGTRLTVL.

This clone was seen once. This chain connects TRBV6-1 to TRBJ1-5; D is ambiguous. Germline lookup yields CDR1 MNHNS and CDR2 SASEGT. Trimming took off 2 bases at V and 3 bases at J, with 11 bases between the two ends. The CDR3 has 15 residues. DNA of the CDR3: TGTGCCAGCAGTGAATCCAGCCCTCTCAATCAGCCCCAGCATTTT. It yields the protein CASSESSPLNQPQHF.

The table lists this clone with a count of one. This chain connects TRBV11-2 to TRBJ1-2, with D maybe TRBD1 (5 bases). V shed 0 bases and J shed 8 bases, with 10 bases lying between them. The CDR3 is 13 amino acids. Germline values: CDR1 SGHAT, CDR2 FQNNGV. CDR3 amino acids: CASSLDLWGGYTF. CDR3 in DNA: TGTGCCAGCAGCTTAGATCTCTGGGGCGGCTACACCTTC.

This chain joins TRBV19 and TRBJ1-5; D might be TRBD1 (5 bases). Between the trimmed V and J ends, which lost 3 bases and 4 bases, there was a span of 19 bases. Germline V gene data show CDR1 as LNHDA and CDR2 as SQIVND (reference sequence). The CDR3 has 17 residues. CDR3 bases: TGTGCCAGTAGTATCGTCTTCCGGGACCGAGCAAATCAGCCCCAGCATTTT. It specifies CASSIVFRDRANQPQHF.

CDR3 sequence: CASSLKGVGYEQYF. For the CDR3, the DNA is TGTGCCAGCAGTTTAAAGGGAGTTGGGTACGAGCAGTACTTC. The chain carries TRBV27 and TRBJ2-7; D is perhaps TRBD2 (5 bases). The ends were cut back, 2 bases at V and 4 bases at J, with 12 bases in the middle. The germline CDR1 and CDR2 sequences are MNHEY and SMNVEV (reference sequence). This CDR3 is built from 14 residues.

V is TRBV28 and J is TRBJ2-2, with unresolved D. CDR1 and CDR2 from the germline V gene are MDHEN and SYDVKM. The CDR3 extends over 14 amino acids. V was pared by 5 bases and J by 5 bases, with 12 bases between. The CDR3 sequence: CASSRPLGTGELFF. DNA of the CDR3: TGTGCCAGCAGTAGACCGCTCGGGACCGGGGAGCTGTTTTTT.

The rearrangement links TRBV5-1 to TRBJ1-2, with 7 positions matching TRBD1. Trimming at V came to 4 bases and at J to 6 bases, leaving 3 bases not matched to a gene. Germline CDR1 is SGHRS and CDR2 is YFSETQ. The CDR3 loop spans 12 amino acids. In nucleotides, the CDR3 is TGCGCCAGCAGCACAACAGGGGATGGCTACACCTTC. Its translation: CASSTTGDGYTF.

V is TRBV6-5 and J is TRBJ1-3, with a possible D match to TRBD1 (5 bases). The CDR3 is 16 amino acids. Trimming took off 4 bases at V and 4 bases at J, with 17 bases between the two ends. Germline V CDR1 and CDR2: MNHEY, SVGAGI. The CDR3 region has the DNA TGTGCCAGCAGTTTGGGGACGCTTTCGTCGGGAAACACCATATATTTT. It is translated as CASSLGTLSSGNTIYF.

This clone is a singleton in its sample. The chain has TRBV15 and TRBJ1-1; 7 bases map to TRBD1. Germline CDR1 is LNHNV and CDR2 is YYDKDF (reference sequence). J was trimmed by 6 bases and V by 1 base; bases with no gene match: 8. The CDR3 has 15 amino acids. CDR3 sequence reads: CATSRVKGAGSEAFF. CDR3 nucleotide sequence: TGTGCCACCAGCAGAGTAAAGGGGGCAGGTTCTGAAGCTTTCTTT.

The chain carries TRBV28 and TRBJ1-2; tentatively, D is TRBD1 (5 bases). The CDR3 totals 13 residues. The germline gives CDR1 MDHEN, CDR2 SYDVKM. With 7 bases removed from V and 4 bases from J, the gap between germline ends came to 13 bases. The CDR3 here is CASTGGRAYGYTF. The CDR3, as DNA: TGTGCCAGCACCGGCGGCAGGGCCTATGGCTACACCTTC.

The chain uses TRBV11-2 and TRBJ1-1; D call uncertain. Germline CDR1 and CDR2: SGHAT and FQNNGV. Trimming took off 1 base at V and 3 bases at J, with 6 bases between the two ends. The CDR3 spans 13 residues. The CDR3 nucleotides are TGTGCCAGCAGCTTAGGGCCCGACACTGAAGCTTTCTTT. Translation gives CASSLGPDTEAFF.

The CDR3 reads CASSESGGGETQYF. Here the CDR3 DNA reads TGTGCCAGCAGTGAGAGTGGGGGTGGGGAGACCCAGTACTTC. The J gene is TRBJ2-5, the V gene TRBV6-1; tentatively, D is TRBD1 or TRBD2 (5 bases each). CDR1 is MNHNS, CDR2 SASEGT, per germline. The CDR3 consists of 14 residues. The germline V and J ends were trimmed by 3 bases and 5 bases, with 13 bases remaining between them.

This chain links TRBV28 with TRBJ2-7; 8 bases are shared with TRBD2. V trimming: 6 bases; J trimming: 3 bases; junction bases outside the gene matches: 7. The CDR3 extends over 14 amino acids. From germline, CDR1 is MDHEN and CDR2 SYDVKM. CDR3 sequence (DNA): TGTGCCAGCAGGAACAGCGGGAGTAACTACGAGCAGTACTTC. Its protein is CASRNSGSNYEQYF.

In the case of this clone: The junction differs from germline at one of its ends, possibly a read error. Within the sample, other DNA sequences also encode this same CDR3. This chain connects TRBV6-1 to TRBJ1-1, with D unresolved. This CDR3 comprises 15 residues. Looked up from germline, CDR1 is MNHNS and CDR2 is SASEGT. CDR3 amino acids: CASSEDLDSNTEAFF. CDR3 coding DNA: TGTGCCAGCAGCGAAGATCTGGATTCGAACACTGAAGCTTTCTTT.

The CDR3 here is CASRYQHEQFF. The CDR3 nucleotides read TGTGCCAGCAGATATCAGCATGAGCAGTTCTTC. The rearrangement uses TRBV7-9 and TRBJ2-1; D unclear. The CDR3 contains 11 residues. Germline CDR1 SEHNR, CDR2 FQNEAQ (reference sequence). V lost 6 bases and J lost 8, with 8 bases in between.